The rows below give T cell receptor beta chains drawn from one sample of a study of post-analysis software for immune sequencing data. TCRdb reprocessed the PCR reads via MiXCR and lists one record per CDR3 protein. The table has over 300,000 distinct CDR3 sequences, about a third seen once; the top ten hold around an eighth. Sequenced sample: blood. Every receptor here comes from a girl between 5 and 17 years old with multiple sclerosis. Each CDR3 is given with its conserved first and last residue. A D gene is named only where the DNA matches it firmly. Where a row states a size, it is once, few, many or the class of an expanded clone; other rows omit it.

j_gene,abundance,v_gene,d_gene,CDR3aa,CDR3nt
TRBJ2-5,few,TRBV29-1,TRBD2,CSVVWEGMTQYF,TGCAGCGTTGTCTGGGAGGGAATGACCCAGTACTTC
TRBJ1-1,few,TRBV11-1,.,CASSLAVGSRTEAFF,TGTGCCAGCAGCTTAGCCGTGGGCAGTAGAACTGAAGCTTTCTTT
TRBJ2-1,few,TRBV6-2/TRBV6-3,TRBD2,CASSPPTSGNEQFF,TGTGCCAGCAGTCCCCCTACTAGCGGCAATGAGCAGTTCTTC
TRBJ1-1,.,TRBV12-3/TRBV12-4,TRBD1,CASSLGDSWNTEAFF,TGTGCCAGCAGTTTGGGGGACAGTTGGAACACTGAAGCTTTCTTT
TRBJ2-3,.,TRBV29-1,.,CSVDLSTDTQYF,TGCAGCGTTGATCTAAGCACAGATACGCAGTATTTT
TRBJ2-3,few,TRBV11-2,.,CASSLDGKSADTQYF,TGTGCCAGCAGCTTAGACGGGAAAAGCGCAGATACGCAGTATTTT
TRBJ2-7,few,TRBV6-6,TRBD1,CASRKGQGELYEQYF,TGTGCCAGCAGAAAGGGACAGGGCGAACTCTACGAGCAGTACTTC
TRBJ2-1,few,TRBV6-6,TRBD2,CASTPRGGLGEQFF,TGTGCCAGCACCCCGCGGGGGGGCCTGGGTGAGCAGTTCTTC
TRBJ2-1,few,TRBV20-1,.,CSAADFLNEQFF,TGCAGTGCGGCGGACTTCCTGAATGAGCAGTTCTTC
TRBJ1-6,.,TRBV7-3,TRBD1,CASSSTGNSPLHF,TGTGCCAGCAGCTCGACAGGGAATTCACCCCTCCACTTT
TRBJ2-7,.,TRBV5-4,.,CASSATWGPYEQYF,TGTGCCAGCAGCGCCACTTGGGGACCCTACGAGCAGTACTTC
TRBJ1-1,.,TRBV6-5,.,CASSYQQTNTEAFF,TGTGCCAGCAGTTACCAACAGACGAACACTGAAGCTTTCTTT
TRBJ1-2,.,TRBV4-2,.,CASSQAGESRYGYTF,TGTGCCAGCAGCCAAGCGGGGGAGTCGCGCTATGGCTACACCTTC
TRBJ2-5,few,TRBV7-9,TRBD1,CASSQTGTARTSQETQYF,TGTGCCAGCAGCCAAACCGGGACAGCGAGAACTTCCCAAGAGACCCAGTACTTC
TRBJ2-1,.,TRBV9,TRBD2,CASSKVPGLAGGSYNEQFF,TGTGCCAGCAGCAAAGTCCCGGGACTAGCGGGTGGCTCCTACAATGAGCAGTTCTTC
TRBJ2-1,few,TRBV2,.,CASSEGPLYNEQFF,TGTGCCAGCAGTGAGGGGCCTCTTTACAATGAGCAGTTCTTC
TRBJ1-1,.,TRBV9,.,CASSTSGSWNTEAFF,TGTGCCAGCAGCACATCAGGGAGCTGGAACACTGAAGCTTTCTTT
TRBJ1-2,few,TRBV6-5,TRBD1,CASSYAPGQGLAGYTF,TGTGCCAGCAGTTACGCACCGGGACAGGGGCTTGCTGGCTACACCTTC
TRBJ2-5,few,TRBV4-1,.,CASSQYEARQETQYF,TGCGCCAGCAGCCAATATGAGGCTAGACAAGAGACCCAGTACTTC
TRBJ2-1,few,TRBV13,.,CASSLGGASEQFF,TGTGCCAGCAGCTTAGGCGGGGCAAGTGAGCAGTTCTTC
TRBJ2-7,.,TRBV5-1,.,CASSWEAETYEQYF,TGCGCCAGCAGCTGGGAGGCAGAAACCTACGAGCAGTACTTC
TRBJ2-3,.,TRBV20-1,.,CSATSRPRTDTQYF,TGCAGTGCTACCTCACGACCCAGGACAGATACGCAGTATTTT
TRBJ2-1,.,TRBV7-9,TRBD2,CASSLALAGVDEQFF,TGTGCCAGCAGCTTAGCCCTAGCGGGGGTGGATGAGCAGTTCTTC
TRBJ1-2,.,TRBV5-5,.,CASSLVPRGYTF,TGTGCCAGCAGCTTGGTGCCACGGGGCTACACCTTC
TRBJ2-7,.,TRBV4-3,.,CASSQDPAGEYEQYF,TGCGCCAGCAGCCAAGATCCGGCAGGGGAGTACGAGCAGTACTTC
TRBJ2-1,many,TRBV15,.,CATSRGNVYNEQFF,TGTGCCACCAGCAGAGGGAACGTTTACAATGAGCAGTTCTTC
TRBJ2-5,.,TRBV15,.,CATSRDLLAQQETQYF,TGTGCCACCAGCAGAGATCTCCTTGCTCAGCAAGAGACCCAGTACTTC
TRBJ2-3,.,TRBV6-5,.,CASSYSMAGGTDTQYF,TGTGCCAGCAGTTACTCGATGGCAGGGGGCACAGATACGCAGTATTTT
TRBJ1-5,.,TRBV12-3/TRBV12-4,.,CASRGVLGEAQHF,TGTGCCAGCAGGGGGGTTTTGGGTGAGGCCCAGCATTTT
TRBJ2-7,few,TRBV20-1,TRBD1,CSAVPGQGFKQYF,TGCAGTGCCGTCCCGGGACAGGGGTTCAAGCAGTACTTC
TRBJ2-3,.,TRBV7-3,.,CASSSQRDSKYPSTGTQYF,TGTGCCAGCAGCTCCCAGCGGGACAGCAAATATCCTAGCACAGGTACGCAGTATTTT
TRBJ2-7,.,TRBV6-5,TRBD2,CASSSTGMGTSGGYEQYF,TGTGCCAGCAGTTCGACAGGGATGGGGACTAGCGGGGGTTACGAGCAGTACTTC